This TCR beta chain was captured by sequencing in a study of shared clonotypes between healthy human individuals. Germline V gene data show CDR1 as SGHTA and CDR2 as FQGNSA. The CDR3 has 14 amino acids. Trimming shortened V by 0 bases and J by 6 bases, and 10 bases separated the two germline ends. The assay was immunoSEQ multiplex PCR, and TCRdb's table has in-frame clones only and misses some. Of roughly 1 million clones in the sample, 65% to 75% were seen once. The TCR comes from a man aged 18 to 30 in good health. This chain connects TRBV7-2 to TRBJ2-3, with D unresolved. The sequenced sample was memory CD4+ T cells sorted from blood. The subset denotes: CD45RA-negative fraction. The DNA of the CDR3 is TGTGCCAGCAGCTTAGCAGGGTTTGACGATACGCAGTATTTT. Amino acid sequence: CASSLAGFDDTQYF.